A selection of T cell receptor beta chains follows, all from one sample in a study of shared clonotypes between healthy human individuals. Profiling relied on immunoSEQ multiplex PCR, and the TCRdb table lists in-frame clones only, not all of them. The sample yields around 330,000 clones, approximately 74% seen once. The sequenced material came from memory CD4+ T cells sorted from blood. All receptors come from a man aged 25-45 years in good health. Both conserved end residues are part of each CDR3. The D gene is left open where the match is weak. The size entry is marked missing in some rows and otherwise reads once, few, many or a size class.

D gene	J gene	CDR3 length	V gene	clone size	CDR3 DNA	CDR3 protein
.	TRBJ2-7	11	TRBV20-1	once	TGCAGTGCTAGTCTCCGCGGCGAGCAGTACTTC	CSASLRGEQYF
.	TRBJ1-1	14	TRBV4-3	.	TGCGCCAGCAGCCATACAGGGTCCCCCACTGAAGCTTTCTTT	CASSHTGSPTEAFF
.	TRBJ2-5	13	TRBV11-3	.	TGTGCCAGCAGCTCTGGGGCCCGAGGGACCCAGTACTTC	CASSSGARGTQYF
.	TRBJ2-7	12	TRBV18	.	TGTGCCAGCTCCCGTTCCTCCTACGAGCAGTACTTC	CASSRSSYEQYF
.	TRBJ2-7	15	TRBV6-5	.	TGTGCCAGCAGTTACGCGGTGGGTGGTTTCTACGAGCAGTACTTC	CASSYAVGGFYEQYF
.	TRBJ1-5	13	TRBV7-2	few	TGTGCCAGCAGCTTATGGGGAGCTCAGCCCCAGCATTTT	CASSLWGAQPQHF
.	TRBJ2-7	11	TRBV20-1	.	TGCAGTGCTAGAGGAGTTGGAGAGCAGTACTTC	CSARGVGEQYF
.	TRBJ1-4	14	TRBV10-3	few	TGTGCCATCAAGTCTGGGACCACTAATGAAAAACTGTTTTTT	CAIKSGTTNEKLFF
.	TRBJ2-1	17	TRBV5-6	.	TGTGCCAGCAGCCCGGAGTCTGGGTCACTTTCCTACAATGAGCAGTTCTTC	CASSPESGSLSYNEQFF
.	TRBJ2-7	12	TRBV5-1	.	TGCGCCAGCAGCTTTGCCAGAGGCGAGCAGTACTTC	CASSFARGEQYF
.	TRBJ2-1	14	TRBV18	.	TGTGCCAGCTCACCTGACAGGACCTACAATGAGCAGTTCTTC	CASSPDRTYNEQFF
.	TRBJ2-5	14	TRBV5-4	many	TGTGCCAGCAGCTTGGTCGGAAACCAAGAGACCCAGTACTTC	CASSLVGNQETQYF
TRBD1	TRBJ2-3	15	TRBV5-1	.	TGCGCCAGCAGCTTTATTAACAGGGGAACAGATACGCAGTATTTT	CASSFINRGTDTQYF
TRBD2	TRBJ2-7	14	TRBV29-1	.	TGCAGCGTTCTCTCGACTAGCGGGAGGTACGAGCAGTACTTC	CSVLSTSGRYEQYF
TRBD1	TRBJ2-1	16	TRBV10-3	.	TGTGCCATCAGTAAAGATACAGGGGATCAGCACAATGAGCAGTTCTTC	CAISKDTGDQHNEQFF
.	TRBJ2-7	13	TRBV5-1	once	TGCGCCAGCAGCTTGAGCGATGTGGGCGAGCAGTACTTC	CASSLSDVGEQYF
TRBD2	TRBJ2-1	16	TRBV27	.	TGTGCCAGCAGTTTGCTCTCTAGCGGGAGATCCAATGAGCAGTTCTTC	CASSLLSSGRSNEQFF
.	TRBJ2-1	13	TRBV4-3	many	TGCGCCAGCAGCCAAGATCAGAAGGTTGAGCAGTTCTTC	CASSQDQKVEQFF
TRBD2	TRBJ2-3	16	TRBV9	.	TGTGCCAGCAGCGTAGGTGTGGGGGGGGACACAGATACGCAGTATTTT	CASSVGVGGDTDTQYF
TRBD2	TRBJ2-1	15	TRBV11-2	.	TGTGCCAGCAGCTTAGGTCTAGCGGGAGGCCATGAGCAGTTCTTC	CASSLGLAGGHEQFF
.	TRBJ2-5	13	TRBV18	.	TGTGCCAGCTCAGGTCTCGGAGAAGAGACCCAGTACTTC	CASSGLGEETQYF
.	TRBJ2-1	13	TRBV5-4	.	TGTGCCAGCAGCTTATCCGATACCAATGAGCAGTTCTTC	CASSLSDTNEQFF
TRBD1	TRBJ2-1	15	TRBV6-1	.	TGTGCCAGCAGTTTCCGGGACAGGGTTAACAATGAGCAGTTCTTC	CASSFRDRVNNEQFF
.	TRBJ1-1	13	TRBV5-4	.	TGTGCCAGCAGCCAGGACCAGAACACTGAAGCTTTCTTT	CASSQDQNTEAFF
.	TRBJ1-2	15	TRBV9	few	TGTGCCAGCAGCGTAGCTCCCTGGGATACCTATGGCTACACCTTC	CASSVAPWDTYGYTF
.	TRBJ2-3	16	TRBV27	.	TGTGCCAGCAGCTCACCGGGCACTCCTAGGGCAGATACGCAGTATTTT	CASSSPGTPRADTQYF
.	TRBJ2-7	11	TRBV28	.	TGTGCCAGCAGGGGACTCTACGAGCAGTACTTC	CASRGLYEQYF
.	TRBJ2-1	14	TRBV19	.	TGTGCCAGTAGTGCTAGTACACGGAGCAATGAGCAGTTCTTC	CASSASTRSNEQFF
TRBD2	TRBJ2-1	15	TRBV10-2	.	TGCGCCAGGAAACGAGAGCGGGAGCTCTACAATGAGCAGTTCTTC	CARKRERELYNEQFF
TRBD1	TRBJ2-7	15	TRBV2	.	TGTGCCAGCAGTGGATTGGGACAGGGGCGGAACGAGCAGTACTTC	CASSGLGQGRNEQYF
.	TRBJ1-4	14	TRBV7-9	once	TGTGCCAGCAGCTTAGGTGCAGGGAATGAAAAACTGTTTTTT	CASSLGAGNEKLFF
.	TRBJ2-5	16	TRBV5-1	.	TGCGCCAGCAGCCCGATCGAAGTCGGCGGGCAAGAGACCCAGTACTTC	CASSPIEVGGQETQYF
.	TRBJ2-7	15	TRBV6-5	.	TGTGCCAGCAGACCGGGCGGGATCTCTGCCGACGAGCAGTACTTC	CASRPGGISADEQYF